These 21 T cell receptor beta chains originate from one sample sequenced in a study of shared clonotypes between healthy human individuals. Some clones are missing from TCRdb's copy, which holds only in-frame ones; the method was immunoSEQ multiplex PCR. The sample lists about 2 million clones; 90% to 95% were seen once. Sequenced input: naive CD4+ T cells sorted from blood. Subset indicated: CD45RA+ positively selected. These receptors all come from a man aged 18 to 29 in good health.

CDR3 in amino acids: CASSPQGGSGYTF. The CDR3, as DNA: TGTGCCAGCAGCCCTCAGGGGGGTAGCGGCTACACCTTC. The rearrangement joins TRBV7-3 to TRBJ1-2, with TRBD1 matching 7 bases. Germline lookup yields CDR1 SGHTA and CDR2 FQGTGA. With V trimmed by 5 bases and J by 8 bases, 8 bases remained unmatched. The CDR3 extends over 13 amino acids.

This clone was found once. Within the sample, other DNA sequences also encode this same CDR3. The rearrangement uses TRBV11-2 and TRBJ2-5; 8 bases fit TRBD2. CDR3 length: 16 residues. V shed 3 bases and J 5 bases; nucleotides not matched to a gene: 11. CDR1 is SGHAT, CDR2 FQNNGV, per germline. The CDR3 is CASSFTSGGIRETQYF. The CDR3 DNA reads TGTGCCAGCAGCTTCACTAGCGGAGGAATCAGGGAGACCCAGTACTTC.

The chain has TRBV5-1 and TRBJ2-7, with D unresolved. Between the trimmed V and J ends, which lost 2 bases and 5 bases, there was a span of 11 bases. The CDR3 sequence is 13 residues long. Germline V CDR1 and CDR2: SGHRS, YFSETQ. The CDR3 DNA reads TGCGCCAGCAGCTTTGGGAATCTGAACGAGCAGTACTTC. It yields the protein CASSFGNLNEQYF.

V and J are TRBV4-2 and TRBJ1-5; D possibly corresponds to TRBD1 (5 bases). The CDR3 is 16 amino acids. V dropped 1 base and J dropped 2 bases, with 12 bases sitting between them. Germline V CDR1 and CDR2: LGHNA, YNFKEQ. CDR3 DNA: TGTGCCAGCAGCCAAGGACGAGGGGACGGCAATCAGCCCCAGCATTTT. This codes for CASSQGRGDGNQPQHF.

For this clone: The sample has other DNA sequences that encode this CDR3 too. V is TRBV5-1 and J is TRBJ1-1, with 7 bases lining up with TRBD1. Trimming took 0 bases from V and 5 from J; bases not matched to a gene: 4. CDR1 and CDR2 from the germline V gene are SGHRS and YFSETQ. The CDR3 contains 14 residues. The CDR3 spells CASSLEGARTEAFF. For the CDR3, the DNA is TGCGCCAGCAGCTTGGAGGGGGCGCGGACTGAAGCTTTCTTT.

The chain uses TRBV6-6 and TRBJ1-5; 7 bases match TRBD1. The CDR3 is 15 amino acids. The germline V gene has CDR1 MNHNY and CDR2 SVGAGI (reference sequence). The J segment lost 1 base and the V segment lost 5 bases, leaving 5 bases of the junction unmatched. CDR3 region: CASSATGRSNQPQHF. The CDR3 DNA is TGTGCCAGCAGTGCGACAGGGAGGAGCAATCAGCCCCAGCATTTT.

The rearrangement uses TRBV5-1 and TRBJ2-3; 10 bases line up with TRBD1. CDR1 is SGHRS, CDR2 YFSETQ, per germline. The CDR3 consists of 16 residues. The V and J ends lost 2 bases and 1 base, in that order; junction bases with no gene match: 4. The CDR3 sequence is CASSFSGTGGTDTQYF. The CDR3 DNA sequence: TGCGCCAGCAGCTTTTCCGGGACAGGGGGCACAGATACGCAGTATTTT.

The rearrangement links TRBV10-3 to TRBJ2-1; 10 bases are a match to TRBD2. The CDR3 length is 15 residues. CDR1 is ENHRY, CDR2 SYGVKD, per germline. With V trimmed by 6 bases and J by 2 bases, 4 bases remained unmatched. The CDR3 DNA reads TGTGCCATCAGCCTTAGCGGGGGGACCTACAATGAGCAGTTCTTC. This gives the protein CAISLSGGTYNEQFF.

This sequence joins TRBV4-3 and TRBJ1-5, with no clear D. Per germline, CDR1 LGHNA and CDR2 YSLEER. V was clipped by 0 bases and J by 6 bases, with 12 bases between them. The CDR3 runs 15 residues. In nucleotides, the CDR3 is TGCGCCAGCAGCCAAGATTTAGCAGGTGGTCAGCCCCAGCATTTT. This codes for CASSQDLAGGQPQHF.

This clone appeared once. The chain combines TRBV6-5 with TRBJ1-1; TRBD1 aligns across 9 bases. The germline CDR1 and CDR2 sequences are MNHEY and SVGAGI. The J segment lost 3 bases and the V segment lost 6 bases, leaving 5 bases of the junction unmatched. This CDR3 is 14 amino acids long. CDR3 nucleotides: TGTGCCAGCAGATCCGGGACAGGGTACACTGAAGCTTTCTTT. It is translated as CASRSGTGYTEAFF.

The J gene is TRBJ2-7, the V gene TRBV28, with TRBD1 identical over 7 bases. CDR3 length: 13 residues. V gave up 3 bases and J gave up 5 bases; unmatched junction bases: 4. Germline CDR1 MDHEN, CDR2 SYDVKM. The CDR3 nucleotides read TGTGCCAGCAGTTTCACAGGGGCGGACGAGCAGTACTTC. Encoded protein: CASSFTGADEQYF.

The CDR3 loop reads CASSTGRWQYF. The CDR3 DNA sequence: TGTGCCAGCAGTACGGGACGATGGCAGTACTTC. The chain joins TRBV6-5 to TRBJ2-7; D assignment may be TRBD1 or TRBD2 (5 bases each). The CDR3 totals 11 residues. Trimming removed 5 bases from V and 9 bases from J, with 11 bases in between. Per the germline V gene, CDR1 is MNHEY and CDR2 is SVGAGI.

The chain has TRBV11-2 and TRBJ1-2; 8 bases line up with TRBD1. Germline-derived CDR1 and CDR2 are SGHAT and FQNNGV. The CDR3 runs to 16 residues. Trimming at V came to 1 base and at J to 7 bases, leaving 11 bases not matched to a gene. CDR3 DNA: TGTGCCAGCAGCTTAGTTATCGGGCAGGGGGCCTTTGGCTACACCTTC. Protein product: CASSLVIGQGAFGYTF.

The rearrangement joins TRBV11-2 to TRBJ2-2; 7 bases map to TRBD2. The CDR3 is 19 amino acids. Germline V CDR1 and CDR2: SGHAT, FQNNGV. J gave up 4 bases and V 2 bases, and 16 bases lay outside the gene matches. The CDR3 spells CASSLQTVRAGVSTGELFF. DNA for the CDR3: TGTGCCAGCAGCTTACAGACAGTACGGGCGGGAGTTTCCACCGGGGAGCTGTTTTTT.

This clone appeared once. J is TRBJ2-5 and V is TRBV5-1; tentative D call: TRBD1 (5 bases). CDR3 length: 16 residues. Trimming pared 7 bases from V and 5 bases from J, leaving 24 bases between. Germline loops: CDR1 SGHRS, CDR2 YFSETQ. CDR3 amino acids: CASRDLPDLPGETQYF. The CDR3 DNA sequence: TGCGCCAGCCGAGATCTCCCAGACCTCCCAGGGGAGACCCAGTACTTC. Supplemented by reference TRBV5-1 and TRBJ2-5, the full variable domain reads KAGVTQTPRYLIKTRGQQVTLSCSPISGHRSVSWYQQTPGQGLQFLFEYFSETQRNKGNFPGRFSGRQFSNSRSEMNVSTLELGDSALYLCASRDLPDLPGETQYFGPGTRLLVL.

This sequence joins TRBV10-3 and TRBJ2-5; no firm D call. This CDR3 region has 14 residues. Between the trimmed V and J ends, which lost 6 bases and 2 bases, there was a span of 13 bases. CDR1 and CDR2 from the germline V gene are ENHRY and SYGVKD. In DNA form, the CDR3 reads TGTGCCATCAGAGACGTTGCGGAGCAAGAGACCCAGTACTTC. This sequence encodes CAIRDVAEQETQYF.

The chain is built from TRBV5-1 and TRBJ1-3, with D perhaps TRBD1 (6 bases). Germline CDR1 and CDR2: SGHRS and YFSETQ. Trimming took off 0 bases at V and 0 bases at J, with 13 bases between the two ends. The CDR3 is 17 residues long. In DNA form, the CDR3 reads TGCGCCAGCAGCTTGGGAGCGCAGGGGCGCTCTGGAAACACCATATATTTT. This encodes CASSLGAQGRSGNTIYF.

This clone has only a few counts. This chain joins TRBV6-5 and TRBJ2-7; no definite D call. The V and J ends lost 5 bases and 1 base respectively, with 6 bases between them. From germline, CDR1 is MNHEY and CDR2 SVGAGI. This CDR3 has 12 amino acids. The CDR3 DNA is TGTGCCAGCAGTGGGGATTCCTACGAGCAGTACTTC. This codes for CASSGDSYEQYF.

The chain links TRBV5-1 to TRBJ2-1; the D gene is possibly TRBD2 (5 bases). The V end was cut by 1 base, the J end by 12 bases, with 11 bases between. CDR3 length equals 12 residues. The germline gives CDR1 SGHRS, CDR2 YFSETQ. The CDR3 protein is CASSLYEGTQFF. CDR3 bases: TGCGCCAGCAGCTTGTATGAGGGTACGCAGTTCTTC. The whole variable domain, filled in from reference TRBV5-1 and TRBJ2-1, reads KAGVTQTPRYLIKTRGQQVTLSCSPISGHRSVSWYQQTPGQGLQFLFEYFSETQRNKGNFPGRFSGRQFSNSRSEMNVSTLELGDSALYLCASSLYEGTQFFGPGTRLTVL.

This clone was seen a single time. This chain joins TRBV11-2 and TRBJ2-2, with D possibly being TRBD2 (5 bases). Looked up from germline, CDR1 is SGHAT and CDR2 is FQNNGV. Trimming removed 5 bases from V and 0 bases from J, with 16 bases in between. This CDR3 spans 17 amino acids. CDR3 in amino acids: CASSRDGEGANTGELFF. Written as DNA, the CDR3 is TGTGCCAGCAGCCGAGACGGGGAAGGAGCGAACACCGGGGAGCTGTTTTTT.

The chain is built from TRBV9 and TRBJ2-2; 10 bases align to TRBD1. With 4 bases clipped from V and 7 bases from J, the junction kept 10 bases outside the gene matches. The CDR3 extends over 16 amino acids. The germline V gene encodes CDR1 SGDLS and CDR2 YYNGEE. As DNA, the CDR3 is TGTGCCAGCAGCTTAGACCCGGGACAGGGGATCGGGGAGCTGTTTTTT. It is translated as CASSLDPGQGIGELFF.